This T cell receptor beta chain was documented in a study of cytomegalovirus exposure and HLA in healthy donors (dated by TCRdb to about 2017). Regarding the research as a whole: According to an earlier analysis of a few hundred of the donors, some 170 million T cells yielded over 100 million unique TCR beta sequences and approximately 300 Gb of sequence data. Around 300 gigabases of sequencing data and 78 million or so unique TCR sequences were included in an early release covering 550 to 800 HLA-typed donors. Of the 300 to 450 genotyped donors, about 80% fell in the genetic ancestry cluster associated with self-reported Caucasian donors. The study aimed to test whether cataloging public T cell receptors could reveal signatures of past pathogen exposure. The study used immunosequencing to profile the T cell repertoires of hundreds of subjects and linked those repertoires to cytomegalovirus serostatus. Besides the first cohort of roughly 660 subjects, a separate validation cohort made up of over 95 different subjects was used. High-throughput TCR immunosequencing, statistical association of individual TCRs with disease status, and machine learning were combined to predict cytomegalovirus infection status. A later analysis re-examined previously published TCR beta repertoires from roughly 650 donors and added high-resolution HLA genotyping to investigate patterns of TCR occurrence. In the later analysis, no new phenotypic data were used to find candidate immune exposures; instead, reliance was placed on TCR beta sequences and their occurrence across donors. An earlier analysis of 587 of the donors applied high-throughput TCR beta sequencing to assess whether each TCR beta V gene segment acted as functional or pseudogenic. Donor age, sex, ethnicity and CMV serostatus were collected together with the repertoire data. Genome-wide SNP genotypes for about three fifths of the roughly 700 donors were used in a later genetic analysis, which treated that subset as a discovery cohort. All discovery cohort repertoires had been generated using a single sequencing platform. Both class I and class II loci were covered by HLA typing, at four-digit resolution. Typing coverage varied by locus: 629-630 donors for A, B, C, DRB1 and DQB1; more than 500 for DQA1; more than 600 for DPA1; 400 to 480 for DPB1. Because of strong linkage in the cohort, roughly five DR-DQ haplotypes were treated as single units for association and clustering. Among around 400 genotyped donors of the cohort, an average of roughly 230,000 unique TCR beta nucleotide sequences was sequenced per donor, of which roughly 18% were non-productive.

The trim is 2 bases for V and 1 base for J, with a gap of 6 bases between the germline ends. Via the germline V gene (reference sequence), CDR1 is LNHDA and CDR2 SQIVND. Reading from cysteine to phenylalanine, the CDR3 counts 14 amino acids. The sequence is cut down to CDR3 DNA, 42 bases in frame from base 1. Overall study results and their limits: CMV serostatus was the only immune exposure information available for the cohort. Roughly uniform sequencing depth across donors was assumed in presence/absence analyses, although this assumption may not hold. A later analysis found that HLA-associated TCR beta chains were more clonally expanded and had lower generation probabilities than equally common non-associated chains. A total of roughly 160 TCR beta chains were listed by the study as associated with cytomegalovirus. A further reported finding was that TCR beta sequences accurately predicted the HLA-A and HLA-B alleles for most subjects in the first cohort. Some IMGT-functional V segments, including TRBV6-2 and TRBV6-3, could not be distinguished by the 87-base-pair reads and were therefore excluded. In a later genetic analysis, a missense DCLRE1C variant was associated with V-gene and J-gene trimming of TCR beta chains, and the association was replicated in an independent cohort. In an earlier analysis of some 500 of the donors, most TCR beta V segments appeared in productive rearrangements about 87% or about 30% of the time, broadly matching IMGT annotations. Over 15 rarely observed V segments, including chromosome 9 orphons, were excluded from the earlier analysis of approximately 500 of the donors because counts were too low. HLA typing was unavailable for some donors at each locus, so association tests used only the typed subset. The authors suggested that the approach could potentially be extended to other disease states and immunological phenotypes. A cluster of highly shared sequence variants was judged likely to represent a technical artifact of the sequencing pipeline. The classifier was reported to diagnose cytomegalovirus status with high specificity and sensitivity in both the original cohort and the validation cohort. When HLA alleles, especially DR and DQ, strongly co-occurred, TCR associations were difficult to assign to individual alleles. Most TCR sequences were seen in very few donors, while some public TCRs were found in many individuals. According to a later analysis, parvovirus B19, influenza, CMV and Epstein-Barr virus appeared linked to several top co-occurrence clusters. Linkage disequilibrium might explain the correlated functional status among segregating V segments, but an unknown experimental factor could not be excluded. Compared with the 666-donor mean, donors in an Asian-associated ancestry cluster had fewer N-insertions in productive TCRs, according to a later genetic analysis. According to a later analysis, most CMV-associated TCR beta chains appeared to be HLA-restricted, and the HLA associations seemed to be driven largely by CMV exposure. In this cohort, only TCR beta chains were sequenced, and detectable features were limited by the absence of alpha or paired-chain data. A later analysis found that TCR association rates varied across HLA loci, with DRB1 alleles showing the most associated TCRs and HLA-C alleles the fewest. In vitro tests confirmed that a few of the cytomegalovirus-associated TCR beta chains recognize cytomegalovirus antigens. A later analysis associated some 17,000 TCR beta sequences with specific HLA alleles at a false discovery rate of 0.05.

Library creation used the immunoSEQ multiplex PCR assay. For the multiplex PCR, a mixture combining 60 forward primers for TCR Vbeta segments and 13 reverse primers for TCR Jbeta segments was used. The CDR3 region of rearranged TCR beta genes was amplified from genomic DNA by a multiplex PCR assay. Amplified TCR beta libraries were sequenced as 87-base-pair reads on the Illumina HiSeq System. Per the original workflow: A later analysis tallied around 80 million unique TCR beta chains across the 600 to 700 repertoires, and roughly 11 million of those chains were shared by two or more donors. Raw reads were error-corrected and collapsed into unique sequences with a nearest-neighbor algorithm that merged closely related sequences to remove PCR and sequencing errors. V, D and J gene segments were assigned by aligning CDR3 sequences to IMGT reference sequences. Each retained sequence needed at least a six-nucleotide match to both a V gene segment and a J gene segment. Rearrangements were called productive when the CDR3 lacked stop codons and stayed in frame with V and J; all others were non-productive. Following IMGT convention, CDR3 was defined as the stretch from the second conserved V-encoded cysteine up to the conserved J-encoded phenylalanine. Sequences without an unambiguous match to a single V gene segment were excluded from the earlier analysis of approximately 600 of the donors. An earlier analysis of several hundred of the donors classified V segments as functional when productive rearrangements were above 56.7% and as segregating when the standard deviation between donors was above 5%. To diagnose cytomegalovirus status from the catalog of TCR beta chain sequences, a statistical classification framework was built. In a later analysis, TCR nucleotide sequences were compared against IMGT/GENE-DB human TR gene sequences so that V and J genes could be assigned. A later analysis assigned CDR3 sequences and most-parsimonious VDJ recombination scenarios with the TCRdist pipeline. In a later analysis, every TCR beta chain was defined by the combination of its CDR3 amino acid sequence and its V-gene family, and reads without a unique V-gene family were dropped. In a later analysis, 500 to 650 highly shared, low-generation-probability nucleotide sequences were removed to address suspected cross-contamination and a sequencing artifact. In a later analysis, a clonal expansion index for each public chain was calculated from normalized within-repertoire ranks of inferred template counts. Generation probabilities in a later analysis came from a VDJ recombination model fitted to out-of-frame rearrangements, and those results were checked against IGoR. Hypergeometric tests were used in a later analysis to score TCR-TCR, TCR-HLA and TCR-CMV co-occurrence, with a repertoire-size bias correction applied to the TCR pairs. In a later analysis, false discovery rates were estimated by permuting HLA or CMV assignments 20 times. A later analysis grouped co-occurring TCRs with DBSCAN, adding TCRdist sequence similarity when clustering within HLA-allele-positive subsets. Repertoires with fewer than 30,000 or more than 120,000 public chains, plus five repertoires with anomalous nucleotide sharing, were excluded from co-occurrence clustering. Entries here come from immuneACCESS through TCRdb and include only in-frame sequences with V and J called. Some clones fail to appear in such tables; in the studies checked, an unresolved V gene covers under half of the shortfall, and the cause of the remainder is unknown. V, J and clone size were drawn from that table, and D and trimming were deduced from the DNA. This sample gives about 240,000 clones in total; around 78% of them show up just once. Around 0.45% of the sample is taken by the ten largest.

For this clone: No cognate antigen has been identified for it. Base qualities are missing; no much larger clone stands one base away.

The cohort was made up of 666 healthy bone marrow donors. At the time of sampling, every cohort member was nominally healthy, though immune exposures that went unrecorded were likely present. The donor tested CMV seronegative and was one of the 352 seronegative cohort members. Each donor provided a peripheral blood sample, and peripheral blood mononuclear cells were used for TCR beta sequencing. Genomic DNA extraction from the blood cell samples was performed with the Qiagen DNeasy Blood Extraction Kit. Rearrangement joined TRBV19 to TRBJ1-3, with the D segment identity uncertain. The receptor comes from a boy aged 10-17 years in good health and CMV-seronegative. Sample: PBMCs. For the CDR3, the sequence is CASSIFRSGNTIYF. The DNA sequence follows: TGTGCCAGTAGTATATTCAGATCTGGAAACACCATATATTTT.